This section outlines one TCR beta chain sequence together with its context. The data were produced by immunoSEQ multiplex PCR, yet TCRdb's version contains in-frame clones alone and is incomplete. The repertoire has about 210,000 clones, about 81% of them found once; the top ten carry nearly 9.5%. The CDR3 has 15 amino acids. With V trimmed by 1 base and J by 5 bases, 6 bases remained unmatched. In germline, CDR1 is SGHAT, CDR2 FQNNGV. This specimen comes from a study of blood T cell repertoires in COVID-19. The sequenced sample consisted of PBMCs or T cells enriched from blood (not recorded which). The chain couples TRBV11-2 to TRBJ2-7, with 9 bases fitting TRBD2. This receptor was taken from a man between 40 and 49 years old who had recovered from COVID-19. The CDR3 loop is CASSLVLLAGNEQYF. CDR3 bases: TGTGCCAGCAGCTTAGTTCTCCTAGCGGGAAACGAGCAGTACTTC.